These 20 T cell receptor beta chains were sequenced from one sample in a study of blood T cell repertoires in COVID-19. Libraries were prepared by immunoSEQ multiplex PCR; TCRdb keeps only in-frame clonotypes and omits some of them. This repertoire shows over 200,000 clones, about 89% found once; its top ten account for about 6%. The specimen sequenced was peripheral blood. Source of these receptors: a man aged 55-75 years who had recovered from COVID-19.

The chain carries TRBV4-2 and TRBJ1-1; D perhaps matches TRBD1 (5 bases). Trimming left V 0 bases short and J 5 bases short, with 13 bases between. The CDR3 is made up of 15 amino acids. Germline V gives CDR1 LGHNA, CDR2 YNFKEQ. The CDR3 region has the DNA TGTGCCAGCAGCCAAGACTGGGGGAGGGGAACTGAAGCTTTCTTT. Translated: CASSQDWGRGTEAFF.

This chain links TRBV7-9 with TRBJ1-5, with D uncertain. From germline, CDR1 is SEHNR and CDR2 FQNEAQ (reference sequence). The germline V and J ends were trimmed by 6 bases and 4 bases, with 7 bases remaining between them. The CDR3 has 12 amino acids. The DNA for the CDR3 is TGTGCCAGCAGGACGGGTAATCAGCCCCAGCATTTT. As protein: CASRTGNQPQHF.

Concerning this clone: The sample holds other DNA sequences that translate to the same CDR3. This chain joins TRBV7-2 and TRBJ1-6, with 10 nucleotides matching TRBD1. The V segment lost 5 bases and the J segment 5 bases; nucleotides outside the gene matches: 6. Germline V gives CDR1 SGHTA, CDR2 FQGNSA. The length of the CDR3 is 16 residues. CDR3 sequence: CASSTQGQGNNSPLHF. For the CDR3, the DNA is TGTGCCAGCAGCACACAGGGACAGGGGAATAATTCACCCCTCCACTTT.

J is TRBJ2-2 and V is TRBV2, with 8 bases aligning to TRBD1. CDR3 length: 15 amino acids. V gave up 6 bases and J gave up 0 bases; unmatched junction bases: 3. From germline, CDR1 is SNHLY and CDR2 FYNNEI. CDR3 sequence reads: CASSWTGPNTGELFF. CDR3 DNA sequence: TGTGCCAGCAGCTGGACAGGGCCGAACACCGGGGAGCTGTTTTTT.

This chain links TRBV11-3 with TRBJ2-1; D is undetermined. Trimming pared 5 bases from V and 9 bases from J, leaving 11 bases between. This CDR3 comprises 12 residues. Per the germline V gene, CDR1 is SGHNT and CDR2 is YENEEA. The CDR3 reads CASSTILGEQFF. The DNA for the CDR3 is TGTGCCAGCAGCACCATTCTAGGTGAGCAGTTCTTC.

This chain uses TRBV12-3 or TRBV12-4 with TRBJ1-1; TRBD1 is a possible D gene (5 bases). The CDR3 is made up of 13 amino acids. V lost 6 bases and J 5 bases, leaving 13 bases between the germline ends. CDR3 in amino acids: CASSPRERTEAFF. The CDR3 nucleotides read TGTGCCAGCAGCCCCAGGGAACGAACTGAAGCTTTCTTT.

The chain has TRBV14 and TRBJ1-2; D ambiguous. This CDR3 region has 13 residues. Germline V gene sequence: CDR1 SGHDN, CDR2 FVKESK. V lost 5 bases, J lost 6 bases, and 13 bases lay in between. CDR3 bases: TGTGCCAGCAGCTTGCGGGGTGTTGATGGCTACACCTTC. Translated, it gives CASSLRGVDGYTF.

This chain joins TRBV19 and TRBJ1-5, with 7 bases lining up with TRBD1. Unmatched junction bases numbered 4, after V lost 6 bases and J lost 2 bases. From germline, CDR1 is LNHDA and CDR2 SQIVND (reference sequence). This CDR3 is built from 14 residues. The CDR3 protein is CASSPQGGNQPQHF. CDR3 in DNA: TGTGCCAGTAGCCCCCAGGGGGGCAATCAGCCCCAGCATTTT.

This clone was detected once. The chain has TRBV30 and TRBJ1-3; D not resolved. The CDR3 contains 13 residues. The V and J ends lost 2 bases and 4 bases respectively, with 9 bases between them. Germline V CDR1 and CDR2: GTSNPN, SVGIG (reference sequence). The DNA of the CDR3 is TGTGCCTGGAGTCCAGGCTGGGGAAACACCATATATTTT. As protein: CAWSPGWGNTIYF.

The V and J genes are TRBV18 and TRBJ2-2; no reliable D call. The germline V gene has CDR1 KGHSH and CDR2 LQKENI. Trimming left V 2 bases short and J 2 bases short, with 9 bases between. The CDR3 runs 15 residues. The CDR3: CASSPYGANTGELFF. The DNA of the CDR3 is TGTGCCAGCTCACCATACGGAGCCAACACCGGGGAGCTGTTTTTT.

This clone has more than one count but fewer than ten. The chain is built from TRBV9 and TRBJ2-3; D perhaps matches TRBD2 (6 bases). V lost 2 bases, J lost 6 bases, and 19 bases lay in between. This CDR3 has 16 amino acids. Germline lookup yields CDR1 SGDLS and CDR2 YYNGEE. The CDR3 DNA reads as TGTGCCAGCAGCGTTGTTCCTGACCCAGGGAGGGATACGCAGTATTTT. Protein: CASSVVPDPGRDTQYF.

The chain uses TRBV2 and TRBJ1-6; possible D gene TRBD1, 5 bases. V dropped 6 bases and J dropped 7 bases, with 10 bases sitting between them. Germline lookup yields CDR1 SNHLY and CDR2 FYNNEI. This CDR3 spans 13 amino acids. The DNA of the CDR3 is TGTGCCAGCAGATGGGACTTAAATTCACCCCTCCACTTT. Its protein product is CASRWDLNSPLHF.

The chain carries TRBV9 and TRBJ2-3, with D maybe TRBD2 (5 bases). Trimming removed 4 bases from V and 2 bases from J, with 17 bases in between. This CDR3 contains 16 residues. Germline CDR1 reads SGDLS; CDR2 reads YYNGEE. Here the CDR3 reads CASSPLWGDITDTQYF. CDR3 nucleotide sequence: TGTGCCAGCAGCCCACTGTGGGGAGACATCACAGATACGCAGTATTTT.

V gene TRBV6-5 combines with J gene TRBJ2-7, with 12 bases fitting TRBD1. The CDR3 loop spans 15 amino acids. Trimming at V came to 6 bases and at J to 2 bases, leaving 5 bases not matched to a gene. In germline, CDR1 is MNHEY, CDR2 SVGAGI. The CDR3 loop is CASRGTGGIAYEQYF. DNA for the CDR3: TGTGCCAGCAGGGGGACAGGGGGCATTGCCTACGAGCAGTACTTC.

The chain couples TRBV24-1 to TRBJ2-5, with 8 bases that match TRBD2. The V segment lost 6 bases and the J segment 4 bases; nucleotides outside the gene matches: 12. Germline CDR1 KGHDR, CDR2 SFDVKD. There are 16 residues in the CDR3. The CDR3 sequence is CATSLPPGLAGETQYF. CDR3 nucleotides: TGTGCCACCAGTCTCCCACCAGGGCTAGCGGGAGAGACCCAGTACTTC.

The chain employs TRBV3-1 (or the pseudogene TRBV3-2) and TRBJ1-5, with D possibly being TRBD1 (5 bases). Germline V gives CDR1 LGHDT, CDR2 YNNKEL (reference sequence). This CDR3 has 14 amino acids. Trimming pared 3 bases from V and 7 bases from J, leaving 13 bases between. The CDR3 DNA follows: TGTGCCAGCAGCCAGAGCCAGGGCAGACAGCCCCAGCATTTT. It encodes CASSQSQGRQPQHF.

The genes are TRBV18 and TRBJ2-7; D is possibly TRBD1 (6 bases). V was cut by 1 base and J by 5 bases, with 9 bases left in between. The CDR3 is made up of 13 amino acids. The germline gives CDR1 KGHSH, CDR2 LQKENI. CDR3 sequence: CASSPRGRDEQYF. CDR3 bases: TGTGCCAGCTCACCACGGGGGCGGGACGAGCAGTACTTC. Drawing the rest from reference TRBV18 and TRBJ2-7, the complete variable domain is NAGVMQNPRHLVRRRGQEARLRCSPMKGHSHVYWYRQLPEEGLKFMVYLQKENIIDESGMPKERFSAEFPKEGPSILRIQQVVRGDSAAYFCASSPRGRDEQYFGPGTRLTVT.

The chain employs TRBV6-2 or TRBV6-3 and TRBJ1-5; D is uncertain. The CDR3 is made up of 17 amino acids. CDR1 is MNHEY, CDR2 SVGEGT, per germline. Trimming took off 4 bases at V and 1 base at J, with 17 bases between the two ends. This CDR3 reads CASSFLLVRGSNQPQHF. DNA of the CDR3: TGTGCCAGCAGTTTCCTTCTCGTGCGGGGAAGCAATCAGCCCCAGCATTTT.

The chain uses TRBV9 and TRBJ2-3; D gene unclear. V lost 0 bases to trimming and J lost 4 bases, with 9 bases between them. This CDR3 has 14 amino acids. CDR1 is SGDLS, CDR2 YYNGEE, per germline. CDR3 loop: CASSVGVSSDTQYF. The CDR3 DNA is TGTGCCAGCAGCGTAGGTGTTAGTTCAGATACGCAGTATTTT.

The gene calls are TRBV6-5 and TRBJ2-7, with D perhaps TRBD2 (7 bases). Germline V gives CDR1 MNHEY, CDR2 SVGAGI. CDR3 length: 11 residues. Trimming removed 8 bases at V and 6 bases at J, with 11 bases between. Here the CDR3 reads CASVRGGEQYF. For the CDR3, the DNA is TGTGCCAGCGTAAGGGGGGGCGAGCAGTACTTC.